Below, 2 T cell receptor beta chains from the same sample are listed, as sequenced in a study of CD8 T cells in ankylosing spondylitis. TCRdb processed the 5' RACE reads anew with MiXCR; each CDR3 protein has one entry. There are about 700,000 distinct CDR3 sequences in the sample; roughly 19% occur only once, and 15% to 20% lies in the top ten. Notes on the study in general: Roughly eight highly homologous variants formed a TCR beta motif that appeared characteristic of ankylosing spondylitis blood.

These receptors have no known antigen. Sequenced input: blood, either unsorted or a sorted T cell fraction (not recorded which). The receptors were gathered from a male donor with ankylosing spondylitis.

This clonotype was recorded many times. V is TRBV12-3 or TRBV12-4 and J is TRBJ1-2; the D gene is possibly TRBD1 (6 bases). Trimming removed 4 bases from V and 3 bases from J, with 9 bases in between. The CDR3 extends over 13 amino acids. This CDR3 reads CASSSQGDYGYTF. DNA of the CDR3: TGTGCCAGCAGTTCACAGGGAGACTATGGCTACACCTTC.

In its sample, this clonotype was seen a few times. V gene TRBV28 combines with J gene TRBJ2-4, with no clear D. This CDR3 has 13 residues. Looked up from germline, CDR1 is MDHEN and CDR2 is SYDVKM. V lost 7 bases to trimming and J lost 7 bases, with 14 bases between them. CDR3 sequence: CASTAPTVNIQYF. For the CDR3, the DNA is TGTGCCAGCACCGCTCCCACGGTCAACATTCAGTACTTC.